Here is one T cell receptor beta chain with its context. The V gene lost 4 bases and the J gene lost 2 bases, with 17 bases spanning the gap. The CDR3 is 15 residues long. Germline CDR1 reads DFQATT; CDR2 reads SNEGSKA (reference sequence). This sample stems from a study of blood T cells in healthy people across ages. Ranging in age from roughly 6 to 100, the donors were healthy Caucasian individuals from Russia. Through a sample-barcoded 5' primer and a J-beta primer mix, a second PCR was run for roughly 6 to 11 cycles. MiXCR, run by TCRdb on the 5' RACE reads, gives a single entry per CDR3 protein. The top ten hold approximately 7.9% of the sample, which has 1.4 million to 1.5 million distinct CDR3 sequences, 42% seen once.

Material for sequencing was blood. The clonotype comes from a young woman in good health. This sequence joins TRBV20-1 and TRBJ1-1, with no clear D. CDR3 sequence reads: CSAKPQGRENTEAFF. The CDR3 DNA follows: TGCAGTGCTAAACCCCAAGGACGGGAAAACACTGAAGCTTTCTTT.